This passage covers 20 T cell receptor beta chains from one sample sequenced in a study of blood T cell repertoires in COVID-19 (dated by TCRdb to 2018 to 2021). The library was built by means of the immunoSEQ multiplex PCR assay. TCRdb took this table from immuneACCESS and kept in-frame rearrangements with V and J called. Such tables lack part of the clones; where checked against another copy, unresolved V genes explain under half of the gap, and the rest is unexplained. The sample data list 300,000 or so clones, and about 88% of these were observed just once. Around 2.6% of the sample rests with the top ten. Material: PBMCs or T cells enriched from blood (not recorded which). The receptors originated from a man in his sixties who had recovered from COVID-19.

This chain uses TRBV2 with TRBJ2-1; the match to TRBD1 covers 9 bases. CDR3 length: 14 residues. The trim removed 8 bases at V and 3 bases at J, leaving 5 bases unmatched. CDR1 SNHLY and CDR2 FYNNEI come from the germline V gene. CDR3 in amino acids: CASGGTGIYNEQFF. The CDR3 DNA reads as TGTGCCAGCGGCGGGACAGGGATCTACAATGAGCAGTTCTTC.

This sequence joins TRBV5-1 and TRBJ1-2, with TRBD1 identical over 7 bases. Trimming at V came to 4 bases and at J to 4 bases, leaving 4 bases not matched to a gene. The CDR3 is 13 amino acids. The V gene's germline CDR1 is SGHRS and CDR2 YFSETQ. CDR3 amino acids: CASSTAGGYGYTF. The DNA of the CDR3 is TGCGCCAGCAGCACTGCAGGGGGCTATGGCTACACCTTC.

As DNA, the CDR3 is TGTGCCAGCAGCACCAAGGGACAGACGAACACTGAAGCTTTCTTT. The encoded protein is CASSTKGQTNTEAFF. The gene calls are TRBV5-5 and TRBJ1-1; TRBD1 matches at 7 bases. The CDR3 sequence is 15 residues long. Trimming cost V 4 bases and J 1 base; bases outside gene matches: 7. Germline V lookup: CDR1 SGHKS, CDR2 YYEKEE (reference sequence). The full variable domain, completed using reference TRBV5-5 and TRBJ1-1, is DAGVTQSPTHLIKTRGQQVTLRCSPISGHKSVSWYQQVLGQGPQFIFQYYEKEERGRGNFPDRFSARQFPNYSSELNVNALLLGDSALYLCASSTKGQTNTEAFFGQGTRLTVV.

The genes are TRBV30 and TRBJ2-3; 8 bases match TRBD1. CDR1 and CDR2 from the germline V gene are GTSNPN and SVGIG (reference sequence). After removal of 4 bases from V and 2 bases from J, the junction contained 8 bases not matched to a gene. This CDR3 is built from 15 residues. The CDR3 sequence is CAWTHGQGPTDTQYF. DNA for the CDR3: TGTGCCTGGACACACGGACAGGGTCCCACAGATACGCAGTATTTT.

This clone was detected a few times. V and J are TRBV9 and TRBJ2-7; TRBD1 agrees at 8 bases. Germline V gives CDR1 SGDLS, CDR2 YYNGEE. V shed 0 bases and J 6 bases; nucleotides not matched to a gene: 11. This CDR3 has 16 residues. CDR3: CASSVDGQGRISEQYF. The CDR3, as DNA: TGTGCCAGCAGCGTAGACGGACAGGGCCGAATAAGCGAGCAGTACTTC. Full variable domain (rest looked up from reference TRBV9 and TRBJ2-7): DSGVTQTPKHLITATGQRVTLRCSPRSGDLSVYWYQQSLDQGLQFLIQYYNGEERAKGNILERFSAQQFPDLHSELNLSSLELGDSALYFCASSVDGQGRISEQYFGPGTRLTVT.

The chain couples TRBV11-3 to TRBJ2-1; 10 bases match TRBD1. V lost 5 bases, J lost 0 bases, and 10 bases stayed unmatched. CDR1 and CDR2 (germline): SGHNT, YENEEA. The CDR3 runs to 18 residues. This CDR3 reads CASSTGTGVPSSYNEQFF. The CDR3 nucleotides are TGTGCCAGCAGCACCGGGACAGGGGTCCCCAGCTCCTACAATGAGCAGTTCTTC.

As to this clone: The same CDR3 is also encoded by other DNA sequences in this sample. The V call is TRBV9, the J call TRBJ2-1; perhaps TRBD1 as D (6 bases). CDR3 length equals 14 residues. Germline CDR1 is SGDLS and CDR2 is YYNGEE. Trimming shortened V by 2 bases and J by 1 base, and 7 bases separated the two germline ends. CDR3 region: CASSVGQSYNEQFF. The CDR3 region has the DNA TGTGCCAGCAGCGTTGGACAGTCCTACAATGAGCAGTTCTTC.

J is TRBJ1-2 and V is TRBV29-1, with D perhaps TRBD1 (5 bases). Trimming removed 3 bases at V and 4 bases at J, with 21 bases between. Germline V gene data show CDR1 as SQVTM and CDR2 as ANQGSEA. CDR3 size: 16 residues. CDR3 residues: CSVEARQGSPTYGYTF. The DNA of the CDR3 is TGCAGCGTTGAGGCCCGTCAGGGTAGCCCAACCTATGGCTACACCTTC.

The chain uses TRBV10-2 and TRBJ1-3; no reliable D call. CDR1 is WSHSY and CDR2 is SAAADI in the germline V gene. The CDR3 sequence is 15 residues long. Trimming left V 2 bases short and J 0 bases short, with 8 bases between. The CDR3: CASSETSVSGNTIYF. CDR3 in DNA: TGCGCCAGCAGTGAGACATCAGTCTCTGGAAACACCATATATTTT.

The chain joins TRBV12-5 to TRBJ2-1; 9 positions match TRBD1. V was pared by 7 bases and J by 3 bases, with 13 bases of the junction left unmatched. Germline V gene lookup returns CDR1 LGHNT and CDR2 FRNRAP. This CDR3 spans 17 amino acids. DNA for the CDR3: TGTGCTAGTGCCCAATCCCCCGGACAGGGGCTCTACAATGAGCAGTTCTTC. Protein product: CASAQSPGQGLYNEQFF.

This clone showed up just once. The rearrangement links TRBV29-1 to TRBJ1-1; TRBD1 agrees at 7 bases. V gave up 7 bases and J gave up 3 bases; unmatched junction bases: 8. There are 13 residues in the CDR3. CDR1 and CDR2 from the germline V gene are SQVTM and ANQGSEA. CDR3 sequence (DNA): TGCAGCGCGAGACAGGGCATGGACACTGAAGCTTTCTTT. Its translation: CSARQGMDTEAFF.

The V gene is TRBV12-3 or TRBV12-4, the J gene TRBJ1-5, with TRBD1 as a possible D gene (5 bases). The CDR3 is 13 amino acids. The V gene lost 8 bases and the J gene lost 0 bases, with 8 bases spanning the gap. CDR3 DNA: TGTGCCAGCGGGGGGGGTAGCAATCAGCCCCAGCATTTT. It is translated as CASGGGSNQPQHF.

The chain recombines TRBV4-2 with TRBJ2-5, with 14 bases matching TRBD2. The trim removed 4 bases at V and 1 base at J, leaving 5 bases unmatched. Per the germline V gene, CDR1 is LGHNA and CDR2 is YNFKEQ. The CDR3 extends over 17 amino acids. CDR3 DNA: TGTGCCAGCAGCCGGGGGACTAGCGGGAGTTTCCAAGAGACCCAGTACTTC. Its protein is CASSRGTSGSFQETQYF.

This chain connects TRBV4-1 to TRBJ1-1; 8 bases align to TRBD1. The CDR3 spans 15 residues. Looked up from germline, CDR1 is MGHRA and CDR2 is YSYEKL. V lost 1 base and J lost 5; bases outside the gene matches: 6. DNA for the CDR3: TGCGCCAGCAGCCAAGTTCAGGGGGCGAGGACTGAAGCTTTCTTT. It encodes CASSQVQGARTEAFF.

The CDR3 DNA reads TGCGCCAGCAGTGAGCGAAGGACAGGGGCGGCTGAAGCTTTCTTT. This gives the protein CASSERRTGAAEAFF. The rearrangement joins TRBV10-1 to TRBJ1-1; 9 bases align to TRBD1. Germline V gene data show CDR1 as WNHNN and CDR2 as SYGVQD (reference sequence). The CDR3 totals 15 residues. After removal of 2 bases from V and 6 bases from J, the junction contained 7 bases not matched to a gene.

The chain recombines TRBV3-1 (or the pseudogene TRBV3-2) with TRBJ2-3, with D possibly matching TRBD2 (6 bases). The germline V gene encodes CDR1 LGHDT and CDR2 YNNKEL (reference sequence). The CDR3 runs to 14 residues. V lost 6 bases and J lost 4, with 14 bases in between. The CDR3 coding sequence is TGTGCCAGCAGGCCATCTCCGGGGGCAGATACGCAGTATTTT. It specifies CASRPSPGADTQYF.

This chain connects TRBV5-6 to TRBJ2-1; 7 bases align to TRBD1. The CDR3 contains 12 residues. Germline loops: CDR1 SGHDT, CDR2 YYEEEE. V trimming: 7 bases; J trimming: 4 bases; junction bases outside the gene matches: 2. DNA of the CDR3: TGTGCCAGCGGGACAGAGTACAATGAGCAGTTCTTC. Residues: CASGTEYNEQFF. Filled out from reference TRBV5-6 and TRBJ2-1, the complete variable domain reads DAGVTQSPTHLIKTRGQQVTLRCSPKSGHDTVSWYQQALGQGPQFIFQYYEEEERQRGNFPDRFSGHQFPNYSSELNVNALLLGDSALYLCASGTEYNEQFFGPGTRLTVL.

This clone occurred a few times. The chain couples TRBV30 to TRBJ2-3; the D gene is possibly TRBD1 (6 bases). This CDR3 has 16 amino acids. Germline CDR1 reads GTSNPN; CDR2 reads SVGIG (reference sequence). The V end was cut by 0 bases, the J end by 1 base, with 14 bases between. The CDR3 sequence is CAWSVPGATGTDTQYF. The CDR3 nucleotides are TGTGCCTGGAGTGTACCAGGGGCCACTGGCACAGATACGCAGTATTTT.

V and J are TRBV6-5 and TRBJ1-3; TRBD1 matches at 8 bases. The trim removed 5 bases at V and 2 bases at J, leaving 5 bases unmatched. CDR3 length equals 15 residues. Germline V gene sequence: CDR1 MNHEY, CDR2 SVGAGI. The CDR3 loop is CASSRTQGAGNTIYF. The CDR3 nucleotides read TGTGCCAGCAGTCGAACACAGGGGGCTGGAAACACCATATATTTT.

The chain uses TRBV7-9 and TRBJ1-2; 7 nucleotides agree with TRBD1. Trimming at V came to 1 base and at J to 6 bases, leaving 5 bases not matched to a gene. Per germline, CDR1 SEHNR and CDR2 FQNEAQ (reference sequence). The CDR3 has 14 amino acids. CDR3 region: CASSLGGRGNGYTF. The CDR3 region has the DNA TGTGCCAGCAGCTTAGGGGGCAGGGGGAATGGCTACACCTTC.